This passage covers 16 T cell receptor beta chains from one sample sequenced in a study of graft-versus-host responses after intestinal transplantation. These receptors are not linked to any known antigen. Assay: immunoSEQ multiplex PCR; the TCRdb copy retains only in-frame clones and omits some. The sample shows just over 85,000 clones, about 90% of them seen only once. The source material was unstimulated CD8+ T cells sorted from spleen or lymph node cells, sampled before transplant. The receptors stem from a human donor who was the organ donor for an intestinal transplant.

The chain uses TRBV4-1 and TRBJ2-5; TRBD2 agrees at 12 bases. The V gene end was trimmed by 4 bases and the J gene end by 5 bases; junction bases not matched to a gene: 5. The CDR3 sequence is 15 residues long. Germline lookup yields CDR1 MGHRA and CDR2 YSYEKL. CDR3 coding DNA: TGCGCCAGCAGCCTACTAGCGGGGGGCCGGGAGACCCAGTACTTC. Encoded protein: CASSLLAGGRETQYF.

The rearrangement links TRBV5-1 to TRBJ2-1, with 7 bases aligning to TRBD2. Germline CDR1 is SGHRS and CDR2 is YFSETQ. This CDR3 is 15 amino acids long. V lost 4 bases and J lost 3; bases outside the gene matches: 7. The DNA for the CDR3 is TGCGCCAGCAGCCTAAAGGAGCGGGGCTACAATGAGCAGTTCTTC. Amino acid sequence: CASSLKERGYNEQFF. The complete variable domain, with remaining parts taken from reference TRBV5-1 and TRBJ2-1, reads KAGVTQTPRYLIKTRGQQVTLSCSPISGHRSVSWYQQTPGQGLQFLFEYFSETQRNKGNFPGRFSGRQFSNSRSEMNVSTLELGDSALYLCASSLKERGYNEQFFGPGTRLTVL.

The chain employs TRBV6-5 and TRBJ2-1; 10 bases are a match to TRBD1. Germline lookup yields CDR1 MNHEY and CDR2 SVGAGI. With V trimmed by 6 bases and J by 8 bases, 7 bases remained unmatched. The CDR3 totals 14 residues. CDR3: CASRPTGGPYEQFF. The CDR3 DNA is TGTGCCAGCAGACCGACAGGGGGCCCGTATGAGCAGTTCTTC.

The J gene is TRBJ1-4, the V gene TRBV5-6; D is uncertain. V was shortened by 0 bases and J by 12 bases, with 12 bases between the two germline ends. The germline CDR1 and CDR2 sequences are SGHDT and YYEEEE. This CDR3 is built from 13 residues. The CDR3 spells CASSLGVIEELFF. The CDR3 DNA sequence: TGTGCCAGCAGCTTGGGAGTAATCGAAGAACTGTTTTTT.

The chain's CDR3 is CASSSGLAGGKKETQYF. CDR3 DNA sequence: TGTGCCAGCAGCTCTGGACTAGCGGGGGGGAAGAAAGAGACCCAGTACTTC. This chain links TRBV7-9 with TRBJ2-5; 15 bases fit TRBD2. This CDR3 has 17 amino acids. The junction had 6 bases not matched to a gene; V was cut back by 4 bases and J by 3 bases. Per germline, CDR1 SEHNR and CDR2 FQNEAQ (reference sequence). Variable domain in full (rest from reference TRBV7-9 and TRBJ2-5): DTGVSQNPRHKITKRGQNVTFRCDPISEHNRLYWYRQTLGQGPEFLTYFQNEAQLEKSRLLSDRFSAERPKGSFSTLEIQRTEQGDSAMYLCASSSGLAGGKKETQYFGPGTRLLVL.

The chain combines TRBV19 with TRBJ1-1, with a weak D call TRBD1 (5 bases). CDR3 length: 13 residues. Trimming shortened V by 6 bases and J by 7 bases, and 15 bases separated the two germline ends. Per the germline V gene, CDR1 is LNHDA and CDR2 is SQIVND (reference sequence). CDR3 nucleotides: TGTGCCAGTAGCCCAGGGAGGCTCGTTGAAGCTTTCTTT. It translates to CASSPGRLVEAFF. Combining the CDR3 with reference TRBV19 and TRBJ1-1 gives the whole variable domain DGGITQSPKYLFRKEGQNVTLSCEQNLNHDAMYWYRQDPGQGLRLIYYSQIVNDFQKGDIAEGYSVSREKKESFPLTVTSAQKNPTAFYLCASSPGRLVEAFFGQGTRLTVV.

V usage is TRBV7-8 and J usage is TRBJ1-2; 11 nucleotides align to TRBD1. J gave up 7 bases and V 2 bases, and 6 bases lay outside the gene matches. This CDR3 spans 15 amino acids. Germline V gene lookup returns CDR1 SGHVS and CDR2 FQNEAQ. In nucleotides, the CDR3 is TGTGCCAGCAGCTTACAAGGACAGGGGGCTCGTGGCTACACCTTC. It encodes CASSLQGQGARGYTF.

V is TRBV5-1 and J is TRBJ2-7; TRBD1 matches at 11 bases. The V segment lost 2 bases and the J segment 4 bases; nucleotides outside the gene matches: 8. Germline V gives CDR1 SGHRS, CDR2 YFSETQ. This CDR3 contains 16 residues. The CDR3 bases are TGCGCCAGCAGCTTAGCCGGGACAGGGGGAGGGTACGAGCAGTACTTC. Translating gives CASSLAGTGGGYEQYF.

V gene TRBV7-4 combines with J gene TRBJ2-1; a weak D match, TRBD2 (6 bases). Per the germline V gene, CDR1 is SGHVT and CDR2 is SQSDAQ. V lost 5 bases, J lost 8 bases, and 22 bases lay in between. This CDR3 contains 16 residues. The CDR3 DNA follows: TGTGCCAGCAGCCGGCACGGCGGGACGAGGGGACATGAGCAGTTCTTC. Protein sequence: CASSRHGGTRGHEQFF.

The CDR3 loop reads CASSFSASSYNSPLHF. The DNA for the CDR3 is TGTGCCAGCAGCTTCAGTGCTAGCTCCTATAATTCACCCCTCCACTTT. The chain combines TRBV11-2 with TRBJ1-6, with no clear D. Germline V gene data show CDR1 as SGHAT and CDR2 as FQNNGV. Trimming left V 3 bases short and J 0 bases short, with 9 bases between. There are 16 residues in the CDR3.

The V gene is TRBV29-1, the J gene TRBJ1-2, with a weak D call TRBD1 (5 bases). Trimming cost V 0 bases and J 8 bases, with 19 bases left between them. Germline assignment: CDR1 SQVTM and CDR2 ANQGSEA. The CDR3 covers 15 residues. The CDR3 nucleotides are TGCAGCGTTGAAGATCGGTGGGGCCAGGGTGGGGGCTACACCTTC. It is translated as CSVEDRWGQGGGYTF.

The chain couples TRBV14 to TRBJ2-5, with D tentatively TRBD1 (5 bases). TRBJ2-7 explains the end of the DNA better; the J call may be wrong. The CDR3 totals 15 residues. Germline V gene data show CDR1 as SGHDN and CDR2 as FVKESK. CDR3 sequence reads: CASSQDSRVAYEQYF. The CDR3 bases are TGTGCCAGCAGCCAAGATTCCAGGGTGGCCTACGAGCAGTACTTC.

The rearrangement links TRBV29-1 to TRBJ2-7; D perhaps matches TRBD1 (6 bases). Germline V gene data show CDR1 as SQVTM and CDR2 as ANQGSEA. V lost 5 bases and J lost 3, with 17 bases in between. The CDR3 sequence is 14 residues long. As DNA, the CDR3 is TGCAGCGTTTTCGGATCCCAGGGGCTCTACGAGCAGTACTTC. Translated: CSVFGSQGLYEQYF.

This clone occurred once. The chain is built from TRBV27 and TRBJ2-3; D uncertain. The germline CDR1 and CDR2 sequences are MNHEY and SMNVEV (reference sequence). The V end was cut by 6 bases, the J end by 0 bases, with 10 bases between. The length of the CDR3 is 14 residues. CDR3 residues: CASSPPTSTDTQYF. In DNA, the CDR3 is TGTGCCAGCAGCCCCCCAACTAGCACAGATACGCAGTATTTT.

This clone was seen once. This sequence joins TRBV11-1 and TRBJ1-1, with 7 bases fitting TRBD1. The J segment lost 3 bases and the V segment lost 5 bases, leaving 9 bases of the junction unmatched. Germline V gene sequence: CDR1 SGHAT, CDR2 FQDESV (reference sequence). The CDR3 is 15 residues long. This chain's CDR3 is CASSTSPTGYTEAFF. The CDR3 coding sequence is TGTGCCAGCAGCACCTCCCCGACAGGGTACACTGAAGCTTTCTTT.

CDR3 amino acids: CASSFAPGLASSGANVLTF. The CDR3 DNA is TGTGCCAGCAGCTTTGCGCCGGGACTAGCGTCCTCTGGGGCCAACGTCCTGACTTTC. V gene TRBV7-2 combines with J gene TRBJ2-6; 10 nucleotides match TRBD2. Per germline, CDR1 SGHTA and CDR2 FQGNSA. Trimming took 3 bases from V and 0 from J; bases not matched to a gene: 8. The CDR3 has 19 amino acids.